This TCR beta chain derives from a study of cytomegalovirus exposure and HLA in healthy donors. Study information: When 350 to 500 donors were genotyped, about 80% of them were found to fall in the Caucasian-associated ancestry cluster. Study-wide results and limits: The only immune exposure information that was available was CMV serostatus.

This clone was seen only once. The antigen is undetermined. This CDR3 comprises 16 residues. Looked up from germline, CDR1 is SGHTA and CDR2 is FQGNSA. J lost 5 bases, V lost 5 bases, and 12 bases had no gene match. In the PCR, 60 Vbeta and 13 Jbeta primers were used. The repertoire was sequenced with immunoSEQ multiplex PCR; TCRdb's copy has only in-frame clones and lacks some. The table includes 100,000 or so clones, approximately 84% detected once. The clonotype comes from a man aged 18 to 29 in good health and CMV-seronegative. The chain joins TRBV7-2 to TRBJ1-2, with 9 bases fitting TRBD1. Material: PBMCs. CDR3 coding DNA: TGTGCCAGCAGCCTCACGGGGGGACAGGGAGTGTATGGCTACACCTTC. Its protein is CASSLTGGQGVYGYTF.